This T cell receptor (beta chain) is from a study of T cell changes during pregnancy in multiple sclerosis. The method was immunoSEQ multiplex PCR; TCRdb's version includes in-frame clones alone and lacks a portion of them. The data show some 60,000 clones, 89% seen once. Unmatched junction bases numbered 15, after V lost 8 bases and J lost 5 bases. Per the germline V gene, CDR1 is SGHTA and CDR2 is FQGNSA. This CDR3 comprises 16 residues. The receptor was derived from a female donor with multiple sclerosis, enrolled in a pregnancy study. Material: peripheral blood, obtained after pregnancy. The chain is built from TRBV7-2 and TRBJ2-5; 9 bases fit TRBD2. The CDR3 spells CASRLHGRGGRETQYF. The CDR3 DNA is TGTGCCAGCCGCCTTCACGGGCGGGGGGGCAGGGAGACCCAGTACTTC.